Following are 18 T cell receptor beta chains from one sample sequenced in a study of CD8+ T cells in alopecia areata (dated by TCRdb to 2017 to 2018). The library relied on the immunoSEQ multiplex PCR assay. For TCR sequencing, RNA was extracted from every sample and reverse transcribed into cDNA to serve as template. TCRdb's version of the immuneACCESS table is confined to in-frame rearrangements and falls short of the full clone set. An unresolved V gene accounts for under half of the shortfall where checked; the remainder is of unknown origin. Across this sample there are approximately 150,000 clones, with roughly 44% seen only once. Jointly, the top ten make up about 6.3% of the sample. The sample comprised CD4+ T cells sorted from blood. The source of these receptors is a human donor with alopecia areata.

This clone has a handful of counts. V usage is TRBV28 and J usage is TRBJ2-7; no definite D call. Germline CDR1 reads MDHEN; CDR2 reads SYDVKM. The germline V and J ends were trimmed by 6 bases and 3 bases, with 9 bases remaining between them. The CDR3 is made up of 12 amino acids. DNA for the CDR3: TGTGCCAGCAGCCTAGTCATCTACGAGCAGTACTTC. Its protein is CASSLVIYEQYF.

This clone was detected once. The chain joins TRBV2 to TRBJ1-1; D is unresolved. The CDR3 contains 11 residues. V was clipped by 5 bases and J by 7 bases, with 8 bases between them. Germline V gives CDR1 SNHLY, CDR2 FYNNEI. The CDR3 protein is CASSTYGEAFF. In DNA, the CDR3 is TGTGCCAGCAGTACGTACGGTGAAGCTTTCTTT.

The chain is built from TRBV15 and TRBJ2-3; 7 positions match TRBD1. The germline V gene has CDR1 LNHNV and CDR2 YYDKDF (reference sequence). With 0 bases clipped from V and 5 bases from J, the junction kept 2 bases outside the gene matches. This CDR3 is built from 14 residues. The CDR3 nucleotides are TGTGCCACCAGCAGAGATCGGACAGGAGATACGCAGTATTTT. Amino acids: CATSRDRTGDTQYF.

The V gene is TRBV5-1, the J gene TRBJ2-3; D uncertain. This CDR3 spans 12 amino acids. Trimming took 0 bases from V and 5 from J, leaving 4 bases between them. The germline gives CDR1 SGHRS, CDR2 YFSETQ. The CDR3 is CASSLGVDTQYF. CDR3 DNA: TGCGCCAGCAGCTTGGGTGTAGATACGCAGTATTTT.

CDR3 nucleotides: TGTGCCAGCAGTTTACAGGGCCCGGACGGGACCCAGTACTTC. This codes for CASSLQGPDGTQYF. This chain connects TRBV27 to TRBJ2-5; D is perhaps TRBD1 (5 bases). Germline lookup yields CDR1 MNHEY and CDR2 SMNVEV (reference sequence). Deletions cut 2 bases from V and 7 bases from J, with 14 bases between. The CDR3 has 14 amino acids.

The V and J genes are TRBV28 and TRBJ2-7; TRBD1 matches at 7 bases. There are 16 residues in the CDR3. In germline, CDR1 is MDHEN, CDR2 SYDVKM. J was trimmed by 4 bases and V by 1 base; bases with no gene match: 10. This CDR3 is CASSLYRNRGMYEQYF. As DNA, the CDR3 is TGTGCCAGCAGTTTATACAGAAACAGGGGTATGTACGAGCAGTACTTC.

The sample holds a few counts of this clone. The chain has TRBV14 and TRBJ2-7; TRBD1 agrees at 7 bases. The germline V gene has CDR1 SGHDN and CDR2 FVKESK. This CDR3 has 15 residues. V lost 3 bases and J lost 2; bases outside the gene matches: 7. CDR3 DNA: TGTGCCAGCAGCCATGGAAGCCAGGGGGCCTACGAGCAGTACTTC. Translated, it gives CASSHGSQGAYEQYF.

This clone was counted only a few times. The chain employs TRBV15 and TRBJ2-1; D remains unclear. The V gene lost 0 bases and the J gene lost 4 bases, with 4 bases spanning the gap. Looked up from germline, CDR1 is LNHNV and CDR2 is YYDKDF (reference sequence). CDR3 length: 13 amino acids. CDR3 coding DNA: TGTGCCACCAGCAGAGATCGGTACAATGAGCAGTTCTTC. It yields the protein CATSRDRYNEQFF.

The CDR3 bases are TGCAGCGTTGAAGGGACAGGGGCCTACGAGCAGTACTTC. Translating gives CSVEGTGAYEQYF. This chain connects TRBV29-1 to TRBJ2-7, with TRBD1 matching 9 bases. The J segment lost 2 bases and the V segment lost 1 base, leaving 0 bases of the junction unmatched. The CDR3 is made up of 13 amino acids. Germline V CDR1 and CDR2: SQVTM, ANQGSEA.

This sequence joins TRBV5-1 and TRBJ2-5; D might be TRBD1 or TRBD2, each matching 6 bases. In germline, CDR1 is SGHRS, CDR2 YFSETQ. CDR3 length: 15 amino acids. Trimming took off 2 bases at V and 5 bases at J, with 16 bases between the two ends. The CDR3 nucleotides are TGCGCCAGCAGCTTCCAGCGGAGGGGGGAGGAGACCCAGTACTTC. Protein product: CASSFQRRGEETQYF.

The CDR3 reads CASSPREGPSDVQYF. CDR3 sequence (DNA): TGCGCCAGCAGCCCAAGAGAGGGCCCATCGGATGTGCAGTACTTC. This chain joins TRBV5-1 and TRBJ2-7, with D maybe TRBD2 (5 bases). Trimming cost V 4 bases and J 9 bases, with 23 bases left between them. Germline-derived CDR1 and CDR2 are SGHRS and YFSETQ. The CDR3 spans 15 residues. Filled out from reference TRBV5-1 and TRBJ2-7, the complete variable domain reads KAGVTQTPRYLIKTRGQQVTLSCSPISGHRSVSWYQQTPGQGLQFLFEYFSETQRNKGNFPGRFSGRQFSNSRSEMNVSTLELGDSALYLCASSPREGPSDVQYFGPGTRLTVT.

CDR3 sequence: CSVQGGNNEKLFF. In nucleotides, the CDR3 is TGCAGCGTTCAGGGGGGTAATAATGAAAAACTGTTTTTT. The V gene is TRBV29-1, the J gene TRBJ1-4; TRBD1 matches at 7 bases. The trim removed 5 bases at V and 4 bases at J, leaving 4 bases unmatched. Germline values: CDR1 SQVTM, CDR2 ANQGSEA. The CDR3 contains 13 residues.

This sequence joins TRBV6-5 and TRBJ2-7, with TRBD1 identical over 7 bases. Germline lookup yields CDR1 MNHEY and CDR2 SVGAGI. CDR3 length equals 14 residues. Trimming removed 5 bases from V and 0 bases from J; junction bases left unmatched: 4. The chain's CDR3 is CASSQGGASYEQYF. DNA of the CDR3: TGTGCCAGCAGTCAAGGGGGCGCCTCCTACGAGCAGTACTTC.

This clone was counted between two and nine times. This sequence joins TRBV30 and TRBJ2-3; D may be TRBD1 or TRBD2 (5 bases each). V gave up 2 bases and J gave up 8 bases, with 8 bases separating them. Germline loops: CDR1 GTSNPN, CDR2 SVGIG (reference sequence). CDR3 length: 11 residues. The CDR3 bases are TGTGCCTGGAGTTCCGGGGCTACGCAGTATTTT. This encodes CAWSSGATQYF. Full variable domain (rest looked up from reference TRBV30 and TRBJ2-3): SQTIHQWPATLVQPVGSPLSLECTVEGTSNPNLYWYRQAAGRGLQLLFYSVGIGQISSEVPQNLSASRPQDRQFILSSKKLLLSDSGFYLCAWSSGATQYFGPGTRLTVL.

The chain uses TRBV5-1 and TRBJ1-2, with TRBD1 matching 7 bases. CDR3 length: 14 residues. V lost 3 bases and J lost 6; bases outside the gene matches: 8. CDR1 and CDR2 from the germline V gene are SGHRS and YFSETQ. This CDR3 is CASSWEQGSHGYTF. CDR3 bases: TGCGCCAGCAGCTGGGAACAGGGGTCCCATGGCTACACCTTC.

This rearrangement joins TRBV29-1 to TRBJ2-3, with 14 positions matching TRBD2. This CDR3 has 13 residues. Germline assignment: CDR1 SQVTM and CDR2 ANQGSEA. V lost 7 bases and J lost 4; bases outside the gene matches: 1. In nucleotides, the CDR3 is TGCAGCGGGGGACTAGCGGGAGCAGATACGCAGTATTTT. Its protein is CSGGLAGADTQYF.

V and J are TRBV14 and TRBJ1-2; D is unclear. The V gene's germline CDR1 is SGHDN and CDR2 FVKESK. Trimming took 1 base from V and 8 from J, leaving 8 bases between them. The CDR3 runs to 12 residues. The CDR3 DNA reads as TGTGCCAGCAGCCAAGCTCTCCGCGGCTACACCTTC. This translates into CASSQALRGYTF.

This chain connects TRBV5-1 to TRBJ2-3; D perhaps matches TRBD1 (6 bases). Deletions cut 0 bases from V and 5 bases from J, with 13 bases between. The CDR3 runs 15 residues. In germline, CDR1 is SGHRS, CDR2 YFSETQ. CDR3 region: CASSLARGGRDTQYF. CDR3 DNA: TGCGCCAGCAGCTTGGCTCGTGGGGGCAGAGATACGCAGTATTTT.